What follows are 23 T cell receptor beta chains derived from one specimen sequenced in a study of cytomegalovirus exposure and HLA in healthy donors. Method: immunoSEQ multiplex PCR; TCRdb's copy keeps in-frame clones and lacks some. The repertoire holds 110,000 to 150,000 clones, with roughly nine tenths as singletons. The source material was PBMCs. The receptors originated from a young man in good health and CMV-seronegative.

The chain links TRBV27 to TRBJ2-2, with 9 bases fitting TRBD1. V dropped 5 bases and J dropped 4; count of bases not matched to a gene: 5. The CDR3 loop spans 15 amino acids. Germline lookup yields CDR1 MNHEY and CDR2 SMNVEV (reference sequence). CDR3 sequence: CASSPRQGGTGELFF. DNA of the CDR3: TGTGCCAGCAGTCCTCGACAGGGGGGCACCGGGGAGCTGTTTTTT.

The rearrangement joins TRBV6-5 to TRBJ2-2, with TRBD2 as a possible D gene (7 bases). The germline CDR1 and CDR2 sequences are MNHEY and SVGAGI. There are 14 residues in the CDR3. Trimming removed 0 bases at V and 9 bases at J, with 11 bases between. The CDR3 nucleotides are TGTGCCAGCAGTTACTCTGGCGGGGGCCGGGAGCTGTTTTTT. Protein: CASSYSGGGRELFF.

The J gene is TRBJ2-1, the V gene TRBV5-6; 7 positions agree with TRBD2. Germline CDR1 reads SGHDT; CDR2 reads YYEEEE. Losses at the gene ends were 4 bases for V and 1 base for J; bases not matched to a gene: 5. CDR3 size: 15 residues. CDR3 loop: CASSGLVRSYNEQFF. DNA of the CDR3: TGTGCCAGCAGCGGACTAGTTAGGTCCTACAATGAGCAGTTCTTC.

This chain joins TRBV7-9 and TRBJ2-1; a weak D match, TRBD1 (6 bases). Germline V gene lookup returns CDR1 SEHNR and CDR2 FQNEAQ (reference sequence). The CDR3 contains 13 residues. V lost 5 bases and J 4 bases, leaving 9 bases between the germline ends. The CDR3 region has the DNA TGTGCCAGCAGCCCGGACAGTTACAATGAGCAGTTCTTC. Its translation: CASSPDSYNEQFF.

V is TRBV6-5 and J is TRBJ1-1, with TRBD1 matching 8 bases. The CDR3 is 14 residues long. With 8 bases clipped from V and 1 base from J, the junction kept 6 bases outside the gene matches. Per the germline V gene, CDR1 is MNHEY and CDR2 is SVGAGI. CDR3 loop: CASHAGTGNTEAFF. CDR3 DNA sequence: TGTGCCAGCCACGCCGGGACAGGGAACACTGAAGCTTTCTTT.

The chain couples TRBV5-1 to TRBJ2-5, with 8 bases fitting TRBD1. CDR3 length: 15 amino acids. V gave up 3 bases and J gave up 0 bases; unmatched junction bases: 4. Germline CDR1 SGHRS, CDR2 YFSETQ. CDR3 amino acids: CASSSGQGYQETQYF. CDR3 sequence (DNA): TGCGCCAGCAGCTCCGGACAGGGATACCAAGAGACCCAGTACTTC. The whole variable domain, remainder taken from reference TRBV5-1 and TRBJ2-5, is KAGVTQTPRYLIKTRGQQVTLSCSPISGHRSVSWYQQTPGQGLQFLFEYFSETQRNKGNFPGRFSGRQFSNSRSEMNVSTLELGDSALYLCASSSGQGYQETQYFGPGTRLLVL.

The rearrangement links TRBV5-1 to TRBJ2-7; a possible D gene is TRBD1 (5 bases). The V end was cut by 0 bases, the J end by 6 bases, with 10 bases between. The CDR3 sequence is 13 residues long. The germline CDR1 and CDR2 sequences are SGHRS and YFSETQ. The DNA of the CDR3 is TGCGCCAGCAGCTTGGCCGTGGGGCTCGAGCAGTACTTC. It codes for CASSLAVGLEQYF.

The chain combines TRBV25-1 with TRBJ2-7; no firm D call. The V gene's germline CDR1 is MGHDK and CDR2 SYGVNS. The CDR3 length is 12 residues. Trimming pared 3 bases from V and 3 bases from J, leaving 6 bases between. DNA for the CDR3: TGTGCCAGCAGTGATTTCTACTACGAGCAGTACTTC. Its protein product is CASSDFYYEQYF.

The CDR3 loop is CASSQAGTANYGYTF. As DNA, the CDR3 is TGCGCCAGCAGCCAGGCGGGGACAGCCAACTATGGCTACACCTTC. V gene TRBV4-3 combines with J gene TRBJ1-2; 7 bases match TRBD1. CDR1 LGHNA and CDR2 YSLEER come from the germline V gene. The CDR3 covers 15 residues. J gave up 2 bases and V 3 bases, and 6 bases lay outside the gene matches.

CDR3: CASSFQGNTEAFF. The CDR3 DNA is TGCGCCAGCAGCTTTCAGGGGAACACTGAAGCTTTCTTT. This rearrangement joins TRBV5-1 to TRBJ1-1; TRBD1 might be the D (5 bases). The CDR3 loop spans 13 amino acids. The germline V and J ends were trimmed by 2 bases and 1 base, with 6 bases remaining between them. Germline V gene data show CDR1 as SGHRS and CDR2 as YFSETQ.

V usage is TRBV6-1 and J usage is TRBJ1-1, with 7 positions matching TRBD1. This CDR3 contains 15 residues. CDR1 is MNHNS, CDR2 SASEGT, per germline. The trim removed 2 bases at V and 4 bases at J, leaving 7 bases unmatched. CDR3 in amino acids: CASSENRGRTTEAFF. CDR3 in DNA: TGTGCCAGCAGTGAAAACAGGGGTCGGACCACTGAAGCTTTCTTT.

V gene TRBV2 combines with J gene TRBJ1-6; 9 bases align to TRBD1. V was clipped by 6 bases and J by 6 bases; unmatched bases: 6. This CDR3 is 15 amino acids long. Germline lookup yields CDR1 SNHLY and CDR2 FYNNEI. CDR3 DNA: TGTGCCAGCAGGGTGGGACAGGGTCCTAATTCACCCCTCCACTTT. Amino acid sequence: CASRVGQGPNSPLHF. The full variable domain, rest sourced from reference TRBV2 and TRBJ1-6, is EPEVTQTPSHQVTQMGQEVILRCVPISNHLYFYWYRQILGQKVEFLVSFYNNEISEKSEIFDDQFSVERPDGSNFTLKIRSTKLEDSAMYFCASRVGQGPNSPLHFGNGTRLTVT.

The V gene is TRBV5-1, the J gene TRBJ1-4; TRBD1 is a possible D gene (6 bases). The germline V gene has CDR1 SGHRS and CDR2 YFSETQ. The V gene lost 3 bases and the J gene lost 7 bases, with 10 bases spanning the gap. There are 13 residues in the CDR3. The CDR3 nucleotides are TGCGCCAGCAGCTCAGGGGCGGCTGAAAAACTGTTTTTT. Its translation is CASSSGAAEKLFF.

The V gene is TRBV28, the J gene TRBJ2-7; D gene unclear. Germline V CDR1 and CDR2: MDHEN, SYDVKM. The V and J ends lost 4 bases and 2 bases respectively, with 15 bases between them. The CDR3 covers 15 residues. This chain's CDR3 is CASSSSLGGTYEQYF. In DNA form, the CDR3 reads TGTGCCAGCAGTTCCTCCCTAGGTGGAACCTACGAGCAGTACTTC.

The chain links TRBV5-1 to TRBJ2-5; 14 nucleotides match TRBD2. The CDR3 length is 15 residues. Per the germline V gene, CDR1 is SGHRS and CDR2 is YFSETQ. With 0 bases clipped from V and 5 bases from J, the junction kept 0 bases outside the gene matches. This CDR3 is CASSLGTSGRETQYF. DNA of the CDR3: TGCGCCAGCAGCTTGGGGACTAGCGGGAGGGAGACCCAGTACTTC.

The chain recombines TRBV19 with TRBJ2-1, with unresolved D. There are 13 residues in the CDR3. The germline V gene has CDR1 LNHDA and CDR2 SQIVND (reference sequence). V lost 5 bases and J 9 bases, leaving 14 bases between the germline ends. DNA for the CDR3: TGTGCCAGTAGTCAGTCGATGATTGGTGAGCAGTTCTTC. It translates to CASSQSMIGEQFF.

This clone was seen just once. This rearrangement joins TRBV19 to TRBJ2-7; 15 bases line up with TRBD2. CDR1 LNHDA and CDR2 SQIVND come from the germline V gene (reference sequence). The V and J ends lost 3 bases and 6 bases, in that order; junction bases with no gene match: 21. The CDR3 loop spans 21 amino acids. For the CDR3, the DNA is TGTGCCAGTAGTATGTGCTTACAATTCGGACTAGCGGGAGGGCCGAGAAGCGAGCAGTACGTC. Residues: CASSMCLQFGLAGGPRSEQYV.

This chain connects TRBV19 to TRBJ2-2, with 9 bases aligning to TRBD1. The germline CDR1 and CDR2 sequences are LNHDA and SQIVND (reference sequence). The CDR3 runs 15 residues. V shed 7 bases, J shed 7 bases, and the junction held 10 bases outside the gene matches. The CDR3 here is CASTPQGAVIGELFF. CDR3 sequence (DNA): TGTGCCAGTACCCCACAGGGGGCCGTTATCGGGGAGCTGTTTTTT.

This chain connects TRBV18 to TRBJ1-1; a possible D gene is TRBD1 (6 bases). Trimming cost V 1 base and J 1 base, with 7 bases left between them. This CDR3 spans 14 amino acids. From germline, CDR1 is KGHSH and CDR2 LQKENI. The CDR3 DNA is TGTGCCAGCTCACCACAGGGACAGAACACTGAAGCTTTCTTT. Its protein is CASSPQGQNTEAFF. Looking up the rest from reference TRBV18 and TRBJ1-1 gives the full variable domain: NAGVMQNPRHLVRRRGQEARLRCSPMKGHSHVYWYRQLPEEGLKFMVYLQKENIIDESGMPKERFSAEFPKEGPSILRIQQVVRGDSAAYFCASSPQGQNTEAFFGQGTRLTVV.

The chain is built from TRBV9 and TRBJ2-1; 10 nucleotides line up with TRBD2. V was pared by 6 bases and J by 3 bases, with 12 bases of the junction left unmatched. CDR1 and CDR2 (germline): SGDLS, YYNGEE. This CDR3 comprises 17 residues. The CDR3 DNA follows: TGTGCCAGCACCAAAGGATTTAGCGGGGGGAGCTACAATGAGCAGTTCTTC. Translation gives CASTKGFSGGSYNEQFF.

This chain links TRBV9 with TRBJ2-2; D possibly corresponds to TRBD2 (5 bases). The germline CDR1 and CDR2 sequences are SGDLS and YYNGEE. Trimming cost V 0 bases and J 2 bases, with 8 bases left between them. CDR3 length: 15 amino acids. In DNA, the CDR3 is TGTGCCAGCAGCGTAGGCTCGGGAAACACCGGGGAGCTGTTTTTT. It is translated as CASSVGSGNTGELFF.

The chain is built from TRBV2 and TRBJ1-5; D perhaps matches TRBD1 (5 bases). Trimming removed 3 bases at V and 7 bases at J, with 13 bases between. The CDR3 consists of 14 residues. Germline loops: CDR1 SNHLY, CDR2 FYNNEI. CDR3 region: CASSDQQGRQPQHF. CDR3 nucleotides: TGTGCCAGCAGTGATCAGCAGGGTAGACAGCCCCAGCATTTT.

For the CDR3, the DNA is TGCGCCAGCAGCCAAGACGCACTAAGCGGGCTAAAGCAGTTCTTC. The encoded protein is CASSQDALSGLKQFF. The gene calls are TRBV4-3 and TRBJ2-1; TRBD2 is a possible D gene (6 bases). The CDR3 is 15 amino acids. V lost 0 bases and J 11 bases, leaving 17 bases between the germline ends. Germline-derived CDR1 and CDR2 are LGHNA and YSLEER.